The rows below give T cell receptor beta chains drawn from one sample of a study of identical twins. TCRdb processed the 5' RACE reads anew with MiXCR; each CDR3 protein has one entry. The sample has around 530,000 distinct CDR3 sequences; about 15% are singletons. These same data were also listed under a study on yellow fever vaccine responses in identical twins.

Specimen: CD4+ T cells sorted from blood. Receptors originate from a young woman in good health. The CDR3 runs from the conserved cysteine through the conserved F or W. A D gene is named only where the DNA matches it firmly.

cdr3_length j_call v_call d_call cdr3_aa
18 TRBJ2-2 TRBV13 TRBD2 CASSLGLATDSRTGELFF
16 TRBJ2-3 TRBV5-1 . CASSLVPSDGTDTQYF
18 TRBJ2-5 TRBV12-3/TRBV12-4 . CARSAPLSTGTQQETQYF
16 TRBJ2-3 TRBV7-9 TRBD2 CASSLLAGGPTDTQYF
15 TRBJ2-2 TRBV12-3/TRBV12-4 TRBD2 CASRGTSGNTGELFF
15 TRBJ2-3 TRBV7-3 TRBD2 CASSLTGRYTDTQYF
15 TRBJ1-6 TRBV3-1 . CASSQGRGATSPLHF
14 TRBJ2-7 TRBV24-1 TRBD1 CATSDSPTGKKQYF
11 TRBJ1-4 TRBV29-1 . CSVLTREKLFF
21 TRBJ2-1 TRBV28 TRBD2 CASSSPFGFSGTRSSYNEQFF
12 TRBJ1-2 TRBV29-1 . CSVGAQGSGYTF
15 TRBJ2-1 TRBV12-5 . CASGLAGWYYNEQFF
14 TRBJ2-3 TRBV12-3/TRBV12-4 . CASEPGSGTDTQYF
13 TRBJ2-5 TRBV2 . CASSEAFWETQYF
14 TRBJ2-3 TRBV10-1 TRBD2 CASSESGRVDTQYF
12 TRBJ1-1 TRBV6-6 TRBD1 CASIGGTAEAFF
13 TRBJ1-1 TRBV7-9 . CASSFIGGTEAFF
15 TRBJ2-3 TRBV5-1 . CASRASRVNTDTQYF
14 TRBJ2-1 TRBV4-1 . CASSPPGRGDEQFF
12 TRBJ2-3 TRBV20-1 . CSASAATDTQYF
16 TRBJ1-3 TRBV6-1 . CASSARGGTTGNTIYF
16 TRBJ2-4 TRBV20-1 TRBD1 CSARGFGTGQLNIQYF